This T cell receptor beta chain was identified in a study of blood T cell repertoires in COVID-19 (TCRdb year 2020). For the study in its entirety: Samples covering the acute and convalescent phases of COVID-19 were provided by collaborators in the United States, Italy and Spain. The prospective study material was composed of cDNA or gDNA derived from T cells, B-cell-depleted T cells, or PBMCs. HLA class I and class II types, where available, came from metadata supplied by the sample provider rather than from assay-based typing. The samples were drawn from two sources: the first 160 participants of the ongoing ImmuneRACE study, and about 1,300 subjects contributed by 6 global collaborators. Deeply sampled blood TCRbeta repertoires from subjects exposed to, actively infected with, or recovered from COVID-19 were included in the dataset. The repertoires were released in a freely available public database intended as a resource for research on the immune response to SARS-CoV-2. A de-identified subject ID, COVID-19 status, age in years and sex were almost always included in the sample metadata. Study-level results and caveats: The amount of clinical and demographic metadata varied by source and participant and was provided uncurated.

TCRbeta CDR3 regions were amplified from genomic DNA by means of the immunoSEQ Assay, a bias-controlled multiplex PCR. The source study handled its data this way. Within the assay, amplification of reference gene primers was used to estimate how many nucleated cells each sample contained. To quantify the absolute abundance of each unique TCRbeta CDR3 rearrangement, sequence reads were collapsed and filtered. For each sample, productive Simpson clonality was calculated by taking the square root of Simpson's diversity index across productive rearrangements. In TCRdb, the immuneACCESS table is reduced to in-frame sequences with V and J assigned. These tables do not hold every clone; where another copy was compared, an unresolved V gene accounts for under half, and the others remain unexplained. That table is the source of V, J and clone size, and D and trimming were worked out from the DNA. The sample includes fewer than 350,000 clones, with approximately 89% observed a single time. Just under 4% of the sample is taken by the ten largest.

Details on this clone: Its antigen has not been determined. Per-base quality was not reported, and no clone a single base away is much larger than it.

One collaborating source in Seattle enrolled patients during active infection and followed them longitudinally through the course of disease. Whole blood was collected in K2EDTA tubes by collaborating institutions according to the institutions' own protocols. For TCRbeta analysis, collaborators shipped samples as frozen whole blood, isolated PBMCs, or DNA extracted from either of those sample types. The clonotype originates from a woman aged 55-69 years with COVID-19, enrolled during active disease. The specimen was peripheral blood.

In nucleotide form, the sequence is TGTGCCAGCAGACGGGGGGCGAACACCGGGGAGCTGTTTTTT. It translates to CASRRGANTGELFF. The rearranged chain carries TRBV3-1 (or the pseudogene TRBV3-2) and TRBJ2-2; TRBD2 fits 7 bases in the junction. The V end gives up 6 bases and the J end 0 bases, leaving 1 base in the junction not matched to a gene. Spanning cysteine to phenylalanine, the CDR3 consists of 14 amino acids. Only CDR3 DNA is held: 42 bases, read in frame from base 1. CDR1 and CDR2, per the germline V gene (reference sequence), are LGHDT and YNNKEL.